This T cell receptor beta chain emerged from a study of blood T cell repertoires in COVID-19. Study-level information: Acute and convalescent COVID-19 specimens originated in the United States, Italy and Spain.

Original methodology: Amplification of reference gene primers provided the estimated nucleated cell counts. TCRdb's table, derived via immunoSEQ multiplex PCR, lists solely in-frame clones and lacks some. V, J and clone size derive from that table, while D and trimming were established from the DNA sequence. This sample has approximately 250,000 clones, with 86% found just once. This clone occurred once. Germline lookup yields CDR1 MNHNY and CDR2 SVGAGI (reference sequence). The CDR3 loop spans 15 amino acids. Trimming cost V 5 bases and J 2 bases, with 14 bases left between them. The sequence came from a woman in her sixties or seventies who had recovered from COVID-19. What was sequenced was peripheral blood. The gene calls are TRBV6-6 and TRBJ2-3, with a tentative D call TRBD2 (5 bases). CDR3 sequence reads: CASSVGVGDTDTQYF. The CDR3 region has the DNA TGTGCCAGCAGTGTGGGAGTCGGGGACACAGATACGCAGTATTTT.